This T cell receptor (beta chain) appears in the sequencing data of a study of OX40 agonist ivuxolimab in advanced cancers. For the study in its entirety: Ivuxolimab was a fully human IgG2 agonistic monoclonal antibody targeting the costimulatory receptor OX40 (CD134). Intravenous ivuxolimab was administered to patients every 2 weeks at six dose levels: 0.01, 0.1, 0.3, 1.5, 3 and 10 mg/kg. Of the approximately 54 dose-escalation patients, hepatocellular carcinoma was present in approximately 20, melanoma in approximately 15, renal cell carcinoma in 9 and head and neck cancer in 9. In the dose-escalation cohort, 65% to 90% of patients were male, and the mean age was roughly 60 years, with a range of roughly 20 to 85. Prior anti-PD-1, anti-PD-L1 or anti-CTLA-4 therapy was permitted, and checkpoint inhibitors had been received by roughly 40% of dose-escalation patients. Three dose-escalation patients achieved partial responses, one with hepatocellular carcinoma and two with cutaneous melanoma. Peripheral TCRbeta sequencing aimed to test whether ivuxolimab altered TCR sequence diversity and caused clonal T-cell expansion. The paper covers the monotherapy dose-escalation part of the phase I ivuxolimab trial, which included N ≈ 50 patients. Overall study outcomes, separate from this receptor: At doses from 0.1 to 3.0 mg/kg, clonal expansion was seen in both CD4+ and CD8+ blood T cells between baseline and week 6. In the 0.1-3.0 mg/kg groups, partial responders were among the patients with the lowest normalized peripheral clonal expansion, particularly in CD8+ T cells. Low levels of normalized T-cell clonal expansion were also seen in some patients who did not respond. After ivuxolimab, CD8+ T cells had more expanded clones than CD4+ T cells on average. The antigen specificity of the clonally expanded peripheral T cells was not determined.

This clone was counted a few times. Its antigen target is currently unknown. No much larger clone is present one base from it, and per-base qualities are unavailable. For sequencing of the TCRbeta CDR3 region, genomic DNA was extracted from the sorted cells. The immunoSEQ Assay was used to sequence the TCRbeta CDR3 regions. TCRdb's version of the immuneACCESS table is confined to in-frame rearrangements and falls short of the full clone set. An unresolved V gene accounts for under half of the shortfall where checked; the remainder is of unknown origin. This sample comprises approximately 90,000 clones, more than 70% of them detected only once. In total, the top ten clones hold about 0.31% of the sample. The trial excluded patients who had a history of autoimmune disease or who were on systemic immunosuppression. Peripheral blood for TCR sequencing was collected from all dose cohorts at baseline, on cycle 4 day 1, and on cycle 7 day 1. The samples were drawn from a first-in-human, open-label, multicenter phase I dose-escalation trial of ivuxolimab. Adults with locally advanced or metastatic head and neck squamous cell, hepatocellular, melanoma or renal cell carcinoma were enrolled in the trial. Before TCR sequencing, CD4+ and CD8+ T cells were separately sorted from peripheral blood.

At the junction V is shortened by 0 bases and J by 5 bases; bases outside the gene matches: 4. The germline V gene provides CDR1 SGHDT and CDR2 YYEEEE. Spanning cysteine to phenylalanine, the CDR3 consists of 16 amino acids. Only CDR3 DNA is held: 48 bases, read in frame from base 1. The receptor comes from an adult with an advanced solid tumor such as melanoma, head and neck, liver or kidney cancer. Here the sequenced sample was CD4+ or CD8+ T cells sorted from blood, taken in a trial of the OX40 agonist ivuxolimab. This chain joins TRBV5-6 to TRBJ1-3; 11 of the junction bases match TRBD1. The DNA is TGTGCCAGCAGCTTGGCAGGGACAGGGGGGAGAAACACCATATATTTT. The encoded protein is CASSLAGTGGRNTIYF.